This T cell receptor (beta chain) emerged from a study of CXCR3-negative and CXCR3-positive naive CD8 T cells. On the study more broadly: Roughly 1.5 +/- 0.3 million TRB reads came from each library, giving about 135 million in total. Overall study results and limits: More hydrophobic TRB CDR3s were found in CXCR3-positive naive cells than in CXCR3-negative naive cells. With respect to TRBV-TRBJ usage, naive CXCR3-negative and CXCR3-positive cells were similar; memory differed. Both naive subsets had comparably high diversity; memory CD8+ cells much lower.

UMI-tagged TRB cDNA libraries were built via 5' RACE. Each CDR3 protein gets one entry in TCRdb, which reprocessed the 5' RACE reads and gives no DNA. This repertoire includes approximately 120,000 distinct CDR3 sequences. Identification of naive CD8+ T cells rested on CD45RO-CCR7+CD27+CD95- status. For this clonotype: The antigen is undetermined.

Sequencing was done on a sample of naive CXCR3+ CD8+ T cells from blood. The subset: CD45RO-CCR7+CD27+CD95- naive CD8+ T cells expressing CXCR3 (TNR3+). This clonotype originated in a human donor in good health. Some clones in this sample may be carry-over from other donors' samples.

The CDR3 sequence is CSVQDRELNIQYF. The chain couples TRBV29-1 to TRBJ2-4; the TRBD1 assignment by TCRdb is unverifiable without DNA. Germline lookup yields CDR1 SQVTM and CDR2 ANQGSEA. This CDR3 spans 13 amino acids.